This T cell receptor beta chain was identified in a study of Ad26.COV2.S vaccination and SARS-CoV-2 variants (dated by TCRdb to the early 2020s). Context from the whole study: Donors in the vaccine arm were drawn from COV1001, a phase I-IIa trial of Ad26.COV2.S in healthy adults that was multicentre, randomized, double-blind and placebo-controlled. Ad26.COV2.S was administered intramuscularly at a dose of 5x10^10 or 1x10^11 viral particles, either as one shot or as two shots given 56 days apart. The specificity and breadth of SARS-CoV-2-reactive T cell receptors after Ad26.COV2.S vaccination were assessed by TCRbeta repertoire sequencing. A total of approximately 30 samples were included in the TCR-sequenced set, comprising around 19 Ad26.COV2.S vaccine recipients, 5 placebo recipients and 8 SARS-CoV-2 convalescent individuals. Trial participants were randomized into five groups of five, in which low-dose or high-dose Ad26.COV2.S was given once or twice, or placebo was given on both occasions. Investigators did not know the trial group allocation while performing experiments and assessing outcomes. Summary of the overall study and its limitations: The authors noted that total T cell responses may have been underestimated by the TCR breadth and depth analyses. Higher spike-specific TCR breadth was observed in Ad26.COV2.S recipients than in placebo recipients (P = 0.0014). Vaccine and placebo recipients had comparable non-spike TCR breadth, which fits with the vaccine containing only spike. The study was not powered for comparison of responses between vaccine doses or regimens. After vaccination, spike-specific CD8+ and CD4+ T cell responses were reported to show substantial breadth.

V and J lose 4 bases and 2 bases, and a span of 15 bases separates them. The germline V gene provides CDR1 SGHVS and CDR2 FQNEAQ. The CDR3 goes from the cysteine to the phenylalanine over 15 residues. The entry retains the CDR3 DNA only, 45 bases that are in frame from base 1. The immunoSEQ Assay was used to sequence TCRbeta CDR3 regions. After extraction, genomic DNA underwent amplification by bias-controlled multiplex PCR, followed by high-throughput sequencing. On the authors' methods: To quantify the absolute abundance of every unique TCRbeta CDR3 region, sequences were collapsed and filtered. T cell fraction was estimated by normalizing TCRbeta template counts to usable DNA, with usable DNA measured through amplification of reference genes found in all nucleated cells. Repertoire TCRs were annotated as SARS-CoV-2-specific by exact matching of V gene, CDR3 amino acid sequence and J gene to a known reactive TCR set. MIRA supplied the reference SARS-CoV-2 TCR set, which was filtered for enrichment in COVID-19-positive ImmuneCODE repertoires so that public or cross-reactive TCRs were removed. Based on the MIRA antigens, annotated TCRs were further analysed at the level of specific ORF or position within ORF. Breadth was defined as the number of annotated unique rearrangements divided by the total number of unique productive rearrangements, and depth was defined as the summed frequency of the annotated unique rearrangements. Group comparisons of TCR breadth used two-sided Wilcoxon rank-sum tests. Entries here come from immuneACCESS through TCRdb and include only in-frame sequences with V and J called. Some clones fail to appear in such tables; in the studies checked, an unresolved V gene covers under half of the shortfall, and the cause of the remainder is unknown. V and J calls and clone size are given by that table; D and trimming were obtained from the DNA. The sample data list hundreds of thousands of clones, and around 89% of these were observed just once. The leading ten clones occupy about 6.4% of the sample.

Taken with the paper, the label for treatment or condition translates to: roughly 20 received Ad26.COV2.S at low or high dose, single or two shots; roughly 5 received placebo; per-sample allocation not given. Repertoires of vaccine and placebo recipients were sequenced from samples collected on day 63 after the first injection. Between 29 July and 7 August 2020, Cohort 1b enrolled 20 to 30 adults aged 18-55 years at one site in Boston, USA. Ad26.COV2.S was a replication-incompetent adenovirus type 26 vector that expressed a prefusion-stabilized SARS-CoV-2 spike protein derived from the original Wuhan strain. In the case of this clone: This receptor's antigen is unknown. No clone much larger than this one lies a single base away; base qualities are absent.

The rearrangement combines TRBV7-8 with TRBJ2-7; a weak D assignment points to TRBD1 (5 bases agree). This sequence was found in a person aged 18 to 59 who received the Ad26.COV2.S COVID-19 vaccine or a placebo. This specimen was peripheral blood, taken in a trial of Ad26.COV2.S vaccine versus placebo. Here the CDR3 is given as CASSSTRQWTYEQYF. In nucleotide form, the sequence is TGTGCCAGCAGCTCAACGAGACAGTGGACCTACGAGCAGTACTTC.